Listed here are 19 T cell receptor beta chains from one sample, sequenced in a study of cytomegalovirus exposure and HLA in healthy donors. The PCR made use of 60 Vbeta and 13 Jbeta primers. TCRdb's copy holds only in-frame clones and misses some; the assay was immunoSEQ multiplex PCR. The table lists around 150,000 clones, 82% of them singletons. Sequenced: PBMCs. The receptors derive from a girl aged 2-9 years in good health and CMV-seropositive.

V and J are TRBV30 and TRBJ1-1, with D unclear. Germline V lookup: CDR1 GTSNPN, CDR2 SVGIG (reference sequence). The germline V and J ends were trimmed by 1 base and 5 bases, with 17 bases remaining between them. This CDR3 spans 15 amino acids. Here the CDR3 reads CAWSAPPGGGTEAFF. The DNA of the CDR3 is TGTGCCTGGAGTGCCCCCCCCGGAGGAGGAACTGAAGCTTTCTTT.

The chain couples TRBV6-5 to TRBJ2-1; unclear D gene. V lost 2 bases and J lost 4, with 6 bases in between. The CDR3 loop spans 13 amino acids. Germline V gene data show CDR1 as MNHEY and CDR2 as SVGAGI. The CDR3 reads CASSYDRYNEQFF. The CDR3 DNA follows: TGTGCCAGCAGTTACGATCGGTACAATGAGCAGTTCTTC.

The chain couples TRBV28 to TRBJ1-5, with a weak D call TRBD1 (6 bases). In germline, CDR1 is MDHEN, CDR2 SYDVKM. Trimming shortened V by 4 bases and J by 6 bases, and 10 bases separated the two germline ends. The CDR3 totals 13 residues. In nucleotides, the CDR3 is TGTGCCAGCAGTTACTGGACAGCTCAGCCCCAGCATTTT. This codes for CASSYWTAQPQHF.

The chain carries TRBV20-1 and TRBJ1-2; perhaps TRBD1 as D (5 bases). V shed 3 bases and J shed 11 bases, with 13 bases lying between them. The CDR3 is made up of 11 amino acids. Germline V gives CDR1 DFQATT, CDR2 SNEGSKA (reference sequence). CDR3 residues: CSARDKRGYTF. In DNA, the CDR3 is TGCAGTGCTAGGGACAAGCGGGGGTACACCTTC.

The chain combines TRBV5-1 with TRBJ1-2; no definite D call. Germline-derived CDR1 and CDR2 are SGHRS and YFSETQ. CDR3 size: 14 residues. Trimming cost V 1 base and J 0 bases, with 7 bases left between them. CDR3 nucleotide sequence: TGCGCCAGCAGCTTGAGTGGAGCTAACTATGGCTACACCTTC. It codes for CASSLSGANYGYTF. Full variable domain (remainder filled in from reference TRBV5-1 and TRBJ1-2): KAGVTQTPRYLIKTRGQQVTLSCSPISGHRSVSWYQQTPGQGLQFLFEYFSETQRNKGNFPGRFSGRQFSNSRSEMNVSTLELGDSALYLCASSLSGANYGYTFGSGTRLTVV.

The chain carries TRBV30 and TRBJ2-1, with D perhaps matching TRBD2 (6 bases). The V end was cut by 3 bases, the J end by 6 bases, with 15 bases between. This CDR3 contains 14 residues. The germline V gene has CDR1 GTSNPN and CDR2 SVGIG (reference sequence). In DNA form, the CDR3 reads TGTGCCTGGAGCTCCGGGACTTTTGTCAATGAGCAGTTCTTC. This translates into CAWSSGTFVNEQFF.

The chain links TRBV11-3 to TRBJ1-2; the D is unclear. The CDR3 is 14 amino acids. Germline CDR1 and CDR2: SGHNT and YENEEA. Trimming shortened V by 3 bases and J by 4 bases, and 12 bases separated the two germline ends. CDR3 coding DNA: TGTGCCAGCAGCTTCCCGCTGGCCTTCTATGGCTACACCTTC. Its translation is CASSFPLAFYGYTF.

This clone was counted only a few times. CDR3 in DNA: TGTGCCAGCAGCCTAGGGGCGAGAGATACGCAGTATTTT. Amino acids: CASSLGARDTQYF. The J gene is TRBJ2-3, the V gene TRBV14; D is perhaps TRBD1 (5 bases). V was trimmed by 4 bases and J by 5 bases, leaving 10 bases between them. Germline V lookup: CDR1 SGHDN, CDR2 FVKESK. The CDR3 sequence is 13 residues long.

CDR3 sequence reads: CATSRDTSGFTDTQYF. CDR3 bases: TGTGCCACCAGCAGAGATACTAGCGGGTTCACAGATACGCAGTATTTT. The chain has TRBV15 and TRBJ2-3; 9 bases are shared with TRBD2. Germline CDR1 LNHNV, CDR2 YYDKDF (reference sequence). The CDR3 covers 16 residues. Trimming at V came to 0 bases and at J to 2 bases, leaving 3 bases not matched to a gene.

In this sample, this clone turned up once. V is TRBV28 and J is TRBJ2-3; D remains ambiguous. With 4 bases removed from V and 2 bases from J, the gap between germline ends came to 4 bases. CDR1 is MDHEN and CDR2 is SYDVKM in the germline V gene. The CDR3 consists of 12 residues. The CDR3 reads CASSSLTDTQYF. In DNA form, the CDR3 reads TGTGCCAGCAGTTCCCTCACAGATACGCAGTATTTT.

The rearrangement joins TRBV4-1 to TRBJ1-4, with a possible D match to TRBD1 (5 bases). CDR1 and CDR2 from the germline V gene are MGHRA and YSYEKL. Trimming stripped 0 bases from V and 5 bases from J, with 10 bases between. The length of the CDR3 is 15 residues. The CDR3 sequence: CASSQDSGGNEKLFF. The CDR3, as DNA: TGCGCCAGCAGCCAAGATAGCGGGGGGAATGAAAAACTGTTTTTT.

The rearrangement uses TRBV4-2 and TRBJ2-7, with TRBD2 matching over 9 bases. The V gene end was trimmed by 6 bases and the J gene end by 1 base; junction bases not matched to a gene: 7. There are 15 residues in the CDR3. Looked up from germline, CDR1 is LGHNA and CDR2 is YNFKEQ. CDR3 in DNA: TGTGCCAGCAGGTCCCTGACTAGCGGATCCTACGAGCAGTACTTC. It yields the protein CASRSLTSGSYEQYF.

This chain links TRBV9 with TRBJ2-1, with TRBD2 as a possible D gene (6 bases). CDR1 is SGDLS and CDR2 is YYNGEE in the germline V gene. V lost 1 base and J 7 bases, leaving 15 bases between the germline ends. This CDR3 spans 15 amino acids. The CDR3 here is CASSVQAGWDNEQFF. The CDR3, as DNA: TGTGCCAGCAGCGTACAGGCGGGGTGGGATAATGAGCAGTTCTTC.

The chain is built from TRBV29-1 and TRBJ2-1; 9 nucleotides match TRBD2. The CDR3 is made up of 14 amino acids. J lost 8 bases, V lost 6 bases, and 11 bases had no gene match. Germline assignment: CDR1 SQVTM and CDR2 ANQGSEA. CDR3 sequence: CSVSRASGTDEQFF. In nucleotides, the CDR3 is TGCAGCGTCAGCAGGGCTAGCGGGACCGATGAGCAGTTCTTC.

This sequence joins TRBV5-1 and TRBJ2-1; the match to TRBD2 covers 13 bases. This CDR3 contains 15 residues. Looked up from germline, CDR1 is SGHRS and CDR2 is YFSETQ. J lost 6 bases, V lost 6 bases, and 6 bases had no gene match. CDR3 coding DNA: TGCGCCAGCACCCAGACTAGCGGGAGGAGCAATGAGCAGTTCTTC. Protein sequence: CASTQTSGRSNEQFF.

The chain has TRBV5-6 and TRBJ2-2, with 9 positions matching TRBD1. There are 15 residues in the CDR3. The V and J ends lost 4 bases and 4 bases, in that order; junction bases with no gene match: 5. Germline CDR1 SGHDT, CDR2 YYEEEE. The CDR3 bases are TGTGCCAGCAGCCTGACAGGGGGGGGCACCGGGGAGCTGTTTTTT. Protein sequence: CASSLTGGGTGELFF.

The rearrangement links TRBV13 to TRBJ1-4; 10 nucleotides agree with TRBD1. V dropped 5 bases and J dropped 11; count of bases not matched to a gene: 11. CDR3 length: 15 residues. Germline V lookup: CDR1 PRHDT, CDR2 FYEKMQ (reference sequence). CDR3 nucleotides: TGTGCCAGCAGCGCGTACCCGGGACAGGGGAAGAAACTGTTTTTT. Amino acid sequence: CASSAYPGQGKKLFF. Based on the CDR3 plus reference TRBV13 and TRBJ1-4, the full variable domain is AAGVIQSPRHLIKEKRETATLKCYPIPRHDTVYWYQQGPGQDPQFLISFYEKMQSDKGSIPDRFSAQQFSDYHSELNMSSLELGDSALYFCASSAYPGQGKKLFFGSGTQLSVL.

In this sample, this clone turned up a few times. The J gene is TRBJ2-6, the V gene TRBV4-2; D is undetermined. The CDR3 runs 15 residues. Trimming cost V 0 bases and J 1 base, with 4 bases left between them. CDR1 is LGHNA and CDR2 is YNFKEQ in the germline V gene. The CDR3 here is CASSQETSGANVLTF. In nucleotides, the CDR3 is TGTGCCAGCAGCCAAGAAACATCTGGGGCCAACGTCCTGACTTTC.

The gene calls are TRBV5-1 and TRBJ1-3; the D is unclear. The CDR3 totals 17 residues. V was clipped by 1 base and J by 0 bases, with 14 bases between them. Germline assignment: CDR1 SGHRS and CDR2 YFSETQ. The CDR3 DNA sequence: TGCGCCAGCAGCTTGTCCCCCGTGGCAAACTCTGGAAACACCATATATTTT. Residues: CASSLSPVANSGNTIYF.